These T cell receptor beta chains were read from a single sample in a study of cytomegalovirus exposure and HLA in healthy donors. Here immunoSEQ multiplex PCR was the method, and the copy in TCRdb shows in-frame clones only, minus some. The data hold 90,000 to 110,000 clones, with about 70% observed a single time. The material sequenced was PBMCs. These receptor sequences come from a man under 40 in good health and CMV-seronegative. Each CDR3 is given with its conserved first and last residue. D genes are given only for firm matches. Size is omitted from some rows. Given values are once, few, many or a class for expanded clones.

DNA: TGTGCCAGCAGCCGCCTACAGGGAATCTCAACTAATGAAAAACTGTTTTTT
CDR3: CASSRLQGISTNEKLFF
size: few
length: 17
V: TRBV7-9
D: -
J: TRBJ1-4

DNA: TGCGCCAGCAGCCCACAGGGGATTCAAGAGACCCAGTACTTC
CDR3: CASSPQGIQETQYF
size: -
length: 14
V: TRBV5-1
D: TRBD1
J: TRBJ2-5

DNA: TGTGCCAGCAGTTCCGGGACACCTTACGAGCAGTACTTC
CDR3: CASSSGTPYEQYF
size: -
length: 13
V: TRBV6-5
D: -
J: TRBJ2-7

DNA: TGTGCCAGCAGCCCAGTTCGGGGAGGCGGGGAGCTGTTTTTT
CDR3: CASSPVRGGGELFF
size: -
length: 14
V: TRBV7-3
D: -
J: TRBJ2-2

DNA: TGTGCCAGCAGCATGTTTACGGGACTGGATAACAATGAGCAGTTCTTC
CDR3: CASSMFTGLDNNEQFF
size: -
length: 16
V: TRBV14
D: -
J: TRBJ2-1

DNA: TGCAGCGTTGAGGTCGGGTCTTTCGGGACAGCTGGCTACACCTTC
CDR3: CSVEVGSFGTAGYTF
size: -
length: 15
V: TRBV29-1
D: TRBD1
J: TRBJ1-2

DNA: TGCGCCAGCAGCCAGGCTCGGACAGGGCGTAATCAGCCCCAGCATTTT
CDR3: CASSQARTGRNQPQHF
size: -
length: 16
V: TRBV4-1
D: TRBD1
J: TRBJ1-5

DNA: TGTGCCAGCAGCTACGACAGAACAAACTACGAGCAGTACTTC
CDR3: CASSYDRTNYEQYF
size: few
length: 14
V: TRBV6-1
D: -
J: TRBJ2-7

DNA: TGTGCCAGCAGAAGCGGGAGGGGTACAGAGACCCAGTACTTC
CDR3: CASRSGRGTETQYF
size: few
length: 14
V: TRBV27
D: TRBD2
J: TRBJ2-5

DNA: TGTGCCAGTAGTATTCGGTACACCGGGGAGCTGTTTTTT
CDR3: CASSIRYTGELFF
size: -
length: 13
V: TRBV19
D: -
J: TRBJ2-2

DNA: TGTGCCAGTAGTTTTACCGGGACAGTTCACTCTGGAAACACCATATATTTT
CDR3: CASSFTGTVHSGNTIYF
size: -
length: 17
V: TRBV19
D: TRBD1
J: TRBJ1-3

DNA: TGTGCCAGCAGCTTGACGGGACAGGGCGCCTTGTACGAGCAGTACTTC
CDR3: CASSLTGQGALYEQYF
size: -
length: 16
V: TRBV5-5
D: TRBD1
J: TRBJ2-7

DNA: TGTGCCAGCAGTGAAATCCCGCCTCTAGGGGGTACGGGCGAGCAGTACTTC
CDR3: CASSEIPPLGGTGEQYF
size: -
length: 17
V: TRBV25-1
D: -
J: TRBJ2-7

DNA: TGCGCCAGCAGCTCGGGAAATACGAATTCACCCCTCCACTTT
CDR3: CASSSGNTNSPLHF
size: -
length: 14
V: TRBV5-1
D: -
J: TRBJ1-6

DNA: TGTGCCAGCAGCTTTATAACAAAGGAAGCTTTCTTT
CDR3: CASSFITKEAFF
size: -
length: 12
V: TRBV5-6
D: -
J: TRBJ1-1

DNA: TGTGCCAGCAGCCGAGGGGGCTATGAGCAGTTCTTC
CDR3: CASSRGGYEQFF
size: -
length: 12
V: TRBV7-3
D: TRBD1
J: TRBJ2-1

DNA: TGTGCCAGCAGTTGGGGACAGGCTAACTATGGCTACACCTTC
CDR3: CASSWGQANYGYTF
size: few
length: 14
V: TRBV27
D: TRBD1
J: TRBJ1-2

DNA: TGTGCCAGCAGCTTCCGCAGGGCCCAGAACTATGGCTACACCTTC
CDR3: CASSFRRAQNYGYTF
size: once
length: 15
V: TRBV7-2
D: -
J: TRBJ1-2

DNA: TGTGCCATCAGTGAACGCGGGACCCAGTACTTC
CDR3: CAISERGTQYF
size: -
length: 11
V: TRBV10-3
D: -
J: TRBJ2-5

DNA: TGTGCCATCAGTGCCCCCAGTAACTATGGCTACACCTTC
CDR3: CAISAPSNYGYTF
size: few
length: 13
V: TRBV10-3
D: -
J: TRBJ1-2

DNA: TGTGCCAGCAGCAATTCCTATTACGAAAAACTGTTTTTT
CDR3: CASSNSYYEKLFF
size: -
length: 13
V: TRBV28
D: -
J: TRBJ1-4

DNA: TGTGCCAGCAGCTTGGCAGGGGTCGGCAATGAGCAGTTCTTC
CDR3: CASSLAGVGNEQFF
size: -
length: 14
V: TRBV5-4
D: -
J: TRBJ2-1

DNA: TGTGCCAGCAGGACTAGCGGGAGTTCCTATGAGCAGTTCTTC
CDR3: CASRTSGSSYEQFF
size: -
length: 14
V: TRBV27
D: TRBD2
J: TRBJ2-1

DNA: TGCGCCAGCAGCTTGAATCAAGATACGCAGTATTTT
CDR3: CASSLNQDTQYF
size: -
length: 12
V: TRBV5-1
D: -
J: TRBJ2-3

DNA: TGTGCCAGTAACTCCCTCCTCGGGTCACCCCTCCACTTT
CDR3: CASNSLLGSPLHF
size: -
length: 13
V: TRBV9
D: -
J: TRBJ1-6

DNA: TGTGCCAGCTCACCTTCGAGCCCGAATCAGCCCCAGCATTTT
CDR3: CASSPSSPNQPQHF
size: once
length: 14
V: TRBV18
D: -
J: TRBJ1-5

DNA: TGTGCCAGCAGCCCCCGGCTGGGGGCTCGAGGCACTGAAGCTTTCTTT
CDR3: CASSPRLGARGTEAFF
size: few
length: 16
V: TRBV11-2
D: -
J: TRBJ1-1

DNA: TGTGCCAGCAGTGTTACGACTAGCGGGACCCTCTCGAACACCGGGGAGCTGTTTTTT
CDR3: CASSVTTSGTLSNTGELFF
size: -
length: 19
V: TRBV9
D: TRBD2
J: TRBJ2-2

DNA: TGCGCCAGCAGCCGAGAGCGGGCCGTCGATGAGCAGTTCTTC
CDR3: CASSRERAVDEQFF
size: -
length: 14
V: TRBV4-1
D: -
J: TRBJ2-1

DNA: TGTGCCAGCAGCCCTCGAGGCGGGGACACAGATACGCAGTATTTT
CDR3: CASSPRGGDTDTQYF
size: -
length: 15
V: TRBV4-2
D: -
J: TRBJ2-3

DNA: TGTGCCAGCAGCCTTCTTAGCGGGACACGACACGATACGCAGTATTTT
CDR3: CASSLLSGTRHDTQYF
size: -
length: 16
V: TRBV7-9
D: TRBD2
J: TRBJ2-3

DNA: TGTGCCAGCAGCCCACAGGGGAAGGATTCACCCCTCCACTTT
CDR3: CASSPQGKDSPLHF
size: -
length: 14
V: TRBV7-8
D: TRBD1
J: TRBJ1-6

DNA: TGTGCCAGCAGCTTAGGGACTAGCGGGAACGAGCAGTACTTC
CDR3: CASSLGTSGNEQYF
size: few
length: 14
V: TRBV7-8
D: TRBD2
J: TRBJ2-7

DNA: TGTGCCAGCAGTTTAATTGCGGACAAAGCCTACGAGCAGTACTTC
CDR3: CASSLIADKAYEQYF
size: -
length: 15
V: TRBV28
D: -
J: TRBJ2-7

DNA: TGTGCCAGCAGCTCCCAGGGGTTGGGGGTAAGTGAGCAGTTCTTC
CDR3: CASSSQGLGVSEQFF
size: -
length: 15
V: TRBV11-3
D: -
J: TRBJ2-1

DNA: TGCGCCAGCAGCCAAGGGACAGGGGGTCGCTACACCTTC
CDR3: CASSQGTGGRYTF
size: -
length: 13
V: TRBV4-3
D: TRBD1
J: TRBJ1-2

DNA: TGTGCCAGCAGCTTAATCGGGTCTTATGGCTACACCTTC
CDR3: CASSLIGSYGYTF
size: once
length: 13
V: TRBV7-3
D: -
J: TRBJ1-2

DNA: TGTGCCAGCAGTTCGCCCGGACAGGGAACAGATACGCAGTATTTT
CDR3: CASSSPGQGTDTQYF
size: -
length: 15
V: TRBV27
D: TRBD1
J: TRBJ2-3

DNA: TGTGCCAGCAGAAAGACAGGGATGGGGATTAACACTGAAGCTTTCTTT
CDR3: CASRKTGMGINTEAFF
size: few
length: 16
V: TRBV6-6
D: TRBD1
J: TRBJ1-1

DNA: TGCGCCAGCAGCCAGGGGAAATCAGGGGTGGAAGTCCCAGATACGCAGTATTTT
CDR3: CASSQGKSGVEVPDTQYF
size: -
length: 18
V: TRBV4-3
D: -
J: TRBJ2-3

DNA: TGTGCCAGCAGTGAAACCCTCGGGACAGGTATTGGCTACGAGCAGTACTTC
CDR3: CASSETLGTGIGYEQYF
size: -
length: 17
V: TRBV6-1
D: TRBD1
J: TRBJ2-7

DNA: TGTGCCAGCAGCCGAAGTGGGGCCGAATTTAGCACAGATACGCAGTATTTT
CDR3: CASSRSGAEFSTDTQYF
size: few
length: 17
V: TRBV11-2
D: -
J: TRBJ2-3

DNA: TGTGCCAGCAGTCAGTACCGGACAGGGTCCTCTAGCACAGATACGCAGTATTTT
CDR3: CASSQYRTGSSSTDTQYF
size: -
length: 18
V: TRBV28
D: TRBD1
J: TRBJ2-3

DNA: TGTGCCAGCAACCCAAGACTAGCGGGAGTAGATGAGCAGTTCTTC
CDR3: CASNPRLAGVDEQFF
size: -
length: 15
V: TRBV28
D: TRBD2
J: TRBJ2-1

DNA: TGTGCCAGTAGTATATACTCGAGGGACTATGGCTACACCTTC
CDR3: CASSIYSRDYGYTF
size: -
length: 14
V: TRBV19
D: -
J: TRBJ1-2

DNA: TGCAGCGTTGGGTCGGGGGAGGGGGGTGAGCAGTACTTC
CDR3: CSVGSGEGGEQYF
size: -
length: 13
V: TRBV29-1
D: -
J: TRBJ2-7

DNA: TGTGCCAGCAGTGAGGGGGAGCCTAGCGGGGGGGGAAAGCAGTTCTTC
CDR3: CASSEGEPSGGGKQFF
size: -
length: 16
V: TRBV2
D: TRBD2
J: TRBJ2-1

DNA: TGTGCCAGCAGCCGACTAGCCCCCACAGATACGCAGTATTTT
CDR3: CASSRLAPTDTQYF
size: -
length: 14
V: TRBV11-2
D: TRBD2
J: TRBJ2-3

DNA: TGTGCCAGCAGTTTAGACCGCGACAGGGGGGTCTCCTACGAGCAGTACTTC
CDR3: CASSLDRDRGVSYEQYF
size: -
length: 17
V: TRBV28
D: TRBD1
J: TRBJ2-7

DNA: TGTGCCAGCAGTGAACCGACAGGGGCCAGCTCCTACGAGCAGTACTTC
CDR3: CASSEPTGASSYEQYF
size: -
length: 16
V: TRBV6-4
D: TRBD1
J: TRBJ2-7

DNA: TGTGCCAGCAGCTTAGGTGACAGGGTAGGGAGCAATCAGCCCCAGCATTTT
CDR3: CASSLGDRVGSNQPQHF
size: few
length: 17
V: TRBV7-2
D: TRBD1
J: TRBJ1-5

DNA: TGTGCCAGCGGATCTGAGGCAGGGCCAACCTACGAGCAGTACTTC
CDR3: CASGSEAGPTYEQYF
size: -
length: 15
V: TRBV2
D: -
J: TRBJ2-7

DNA: TGTGCCAGCAGCCCTGGACAGGGGACGACCGGGGAGCTGTTTTTT
CDR3: CASSPGQGTTGELFF
size: -
length: 15
V: TRBV7-3
D: TRBD1
J: TRBJ2-2

DNA: TGTGCCAGCAGTTTATTACGTTCAAGGGGAGCTTTCTTT
CDR3: CASSLLRSRGAFF
size: few
length: 13
V: TRBV28
D: -
J: TRBJ1-1

DNA: TGTGCCAGCACTAAATTGGGCCAAAGCACAGATACGCAGTATTTT
CDR3: CASTKLGQSTDTQYF
size: few
length: 15
V: TRBV6-5
D: -
J: TRBJ2-3

DNA: TGTTCCAGCAGCTCGCCCGGGACTAGCGGGAGTCTCGGGTACGAGCAGTACTTC
CDR3: CSSSSPGTSGSLGYEQYF
size: -
length: 18
V: TRBV7-9
D: TRBD2
J: TRBJ2-7

DNA: TGTGCCAGCAGCTTGGACAGACCAAACACTGAAGCTTTCTTT
CDR3: CASSLDRPNTEAFF
size: -
length: 14
V: TRBV5-4
D: -
J: TRBJ1-1